This entry features one T cell receptor (beta chain) sequence. The antigen is unknown. This CDR3 spans 15 amino acids. CDR1 is MDHEN, CDR2 SYDVKM, per germline. Trimming pared 1 base from V and 8 bases from J, leaving 12 bases between. These data are taken from a study of T cell responses to AZD1222 COVID-19 vaccine. Study results and limitations: CD4 TCRs covered the whole spike, strongest at regions 160-218 and 743-854.

Clones were sequenced by immunoSEQ multiplex PCR, and TCRdb holds only the in-frame ones, with some missing. The sample contains roughly 180,000 clones, just over 85% of which appear only once. The rearrangement uses TRBV28 and TRBJ1-6; D is ambiguous. The TCR was taken from an adult in good health. The source material was peripheral blood, sampled on day 0 of AZD1222 vaccination. This CDR3 reads CASSLYTNRDSPLHF. As DNA, the CDR3 is TGTGCCAGCAGTTTATATACAAATAGGGATTCACCCCTCCACTTT.